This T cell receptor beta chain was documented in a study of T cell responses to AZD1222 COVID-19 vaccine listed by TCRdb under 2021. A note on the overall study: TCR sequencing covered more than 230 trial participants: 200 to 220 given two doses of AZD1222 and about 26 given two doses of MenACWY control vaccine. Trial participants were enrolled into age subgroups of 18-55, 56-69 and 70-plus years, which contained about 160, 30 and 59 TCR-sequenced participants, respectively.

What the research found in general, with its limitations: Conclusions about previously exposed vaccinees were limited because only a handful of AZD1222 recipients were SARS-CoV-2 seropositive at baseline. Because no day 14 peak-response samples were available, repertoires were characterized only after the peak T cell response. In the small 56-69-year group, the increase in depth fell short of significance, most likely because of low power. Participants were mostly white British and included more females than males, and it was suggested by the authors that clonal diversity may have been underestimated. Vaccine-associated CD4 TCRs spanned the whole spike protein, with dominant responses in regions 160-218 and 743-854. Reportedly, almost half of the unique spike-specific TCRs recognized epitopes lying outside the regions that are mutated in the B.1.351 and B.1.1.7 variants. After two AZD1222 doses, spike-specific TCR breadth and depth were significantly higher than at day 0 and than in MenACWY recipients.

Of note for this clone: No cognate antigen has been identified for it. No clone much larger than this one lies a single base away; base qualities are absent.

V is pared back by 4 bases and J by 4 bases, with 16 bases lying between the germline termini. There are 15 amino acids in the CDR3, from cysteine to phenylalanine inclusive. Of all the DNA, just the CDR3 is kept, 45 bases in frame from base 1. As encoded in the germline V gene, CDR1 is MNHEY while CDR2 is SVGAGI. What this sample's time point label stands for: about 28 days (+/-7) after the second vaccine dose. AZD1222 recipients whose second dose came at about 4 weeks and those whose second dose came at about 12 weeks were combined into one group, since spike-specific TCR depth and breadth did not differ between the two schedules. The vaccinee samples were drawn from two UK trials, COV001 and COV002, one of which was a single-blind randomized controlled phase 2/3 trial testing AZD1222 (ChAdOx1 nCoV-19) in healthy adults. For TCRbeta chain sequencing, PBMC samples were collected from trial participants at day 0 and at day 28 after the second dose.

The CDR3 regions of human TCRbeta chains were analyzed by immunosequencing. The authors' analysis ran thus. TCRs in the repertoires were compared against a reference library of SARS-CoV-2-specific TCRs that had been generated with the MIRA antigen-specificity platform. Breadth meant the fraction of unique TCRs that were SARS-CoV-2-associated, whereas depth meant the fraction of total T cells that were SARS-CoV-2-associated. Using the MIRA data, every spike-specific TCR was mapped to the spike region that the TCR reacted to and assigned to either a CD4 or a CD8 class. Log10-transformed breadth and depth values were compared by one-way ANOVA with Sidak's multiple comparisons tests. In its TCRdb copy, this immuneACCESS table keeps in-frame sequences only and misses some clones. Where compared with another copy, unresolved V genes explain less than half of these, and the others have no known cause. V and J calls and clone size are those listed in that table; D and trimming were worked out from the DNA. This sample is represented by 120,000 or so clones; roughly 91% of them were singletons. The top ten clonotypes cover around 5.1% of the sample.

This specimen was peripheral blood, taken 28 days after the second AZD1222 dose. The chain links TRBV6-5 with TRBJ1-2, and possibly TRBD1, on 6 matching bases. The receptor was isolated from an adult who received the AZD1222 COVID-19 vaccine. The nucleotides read TGTGCCAGCAGTTTCATCCCGGGACAAATCTATGGCTACACCTTC. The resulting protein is CASSFIPGQIYGYTF.